Listed below are T cell receptor beta chains from one sample, sequenced in a study of patients and donors after allogeneic stem cell transplantation. Each CDR3 protein gets one entry after TCRdb re-called the RT-PCR reads with MiXCR. This repertoire shows over 150,000 distinct CDR3 sequences, roughly two fifths found once; its top ten account for 33%. Material: blood, either unsorted or a sorted T cell fraction (not recorded which). The receptors originated from a human donor who was either an allogeneic HSCT recipient or a stem cell or donor lymphocyte infusion donor (not recorded which). It is not recorded whose cells these are; they may come from a transplant donor. The CDR3 runs from the conserved cysteine through the conserved F or W. Fields, in order: J gene, D gene, V gene, clone size, CDR3 protein, CDR3 DNA. A D gene is named only where the DNA matches it firmly. Size is omitted from some rows. Given values are once, few, many or a class for expanded clones.

TRBJ2-1,NA,TRBV29-1,NA,CSVPGYNEQFF,TGCAGCGTCCCGGGTTACAATGAGCAGTTCTTC
TRBJ2-1,NA,TRBV29-1,NA,CSVGGDNEQFF,TGCAGCGTTGGGGGGGACAATGAGCAGTTCTTC
TRBJ1-1,NA,TRBV12-3/TRBV12-4,NA,CASSFIMGPPNTEAFF,TGTGCCAGCAGTTTTATAATGGGACCGCCAAACACTGAAGCTTTCTTT
TRBJ1-4,NA,TRBV27,few,CASSSFGVTNEKLFF,TGTGCCAGCAGTTCCTTTGGGGTGACAAATGAAAAACTGTTTTTT
TRBJ1-4,TRBD1,TRBV29-1,NA,CSVGTGQGERLFF,TGCAGCGTCGGGACAGGGCAAGGGGAGAGACTGTTTTTT
TRBJ2-2,NA,TRBV9,once,CASSPGGGNTGELFF,TGTGCCAGCAGCCCCGGGGGAGGGAACACCGGGGAGCTGTTTTTT
TRBJ1-4,TRBD1,TRBV7-2,NA,CASSFDRGVEKLFF,TGTGCCAGCAGCTTCGACAGGGGAGTCGAAAAACTGTTTTTT
TRBJ1-5,NA,TRBV5-8,NA,CASSLWDIGQPQHF,TGTGCCAGCAGCTTGTGGGACATCGGTCAGCCCCAGCATTTT
TRBJ1-4,NA,TRBV12-3/TRBV12-4,NA,CASSRGNEKLFF,TGTGCCAGCAGTCGGGGTAATGAAAAACTGTTTTTT
TRBJ2-7,TRBD1,TRBV29-1,few,CSVGDRGNEQYF,TGCAGCGTAGGGGACAGGGGTAACGAGCAGTACTTC
TRBJ1-1,NA,TRBV5-6,many,CASSLLLPNTEAFF,TGTGCCAGCAGCTTGTTACTTCCGAACACTGAAGCTTTCTTT
TRBJ2-5,TRBD1,TRBV12-3/TRBV12-4,NA,CASSPRTGPETQYF,TGTGCCAGCAGTCCCCGGACAGGTCCGGAGACCCAGTACTTC
TRBJ2-2,NA,TRBV6-2/TRBV6-3,NA,CASSRGGPSNTGELFF,TGTGCCAGCAGCCGCGGAGGGCCCTCGAACACCGGGGAGCTGTTTTTT
TRBJ1-1,NA,TRBV27,NA,CASSLHRRNTEAFF,TGTGCCAGCAGTTTACACCGGCGAAACACTGAAGCTTTCTTT
TRBJ2-7,NA,TRBV5-1,NA,CASRARTETYYEQYF,TGCGCCAGCAGGGCCCGGACAGAAACTTACTACGAGCAGTACTTC
TRBJ1-1,TRBD1,TRBV5-1,NA,CASTSGGYKANTEAFF,TGCGCCAGCACTTCAGGGGGCTATAAGGCGAACACTGAAGCTTTCTTT
TRBJ1-1,NA,TRBV6-5,many,CASSSNTEAFF,TGTGCCAGCAGTTCCAACACTGAAGCTTTCTTT
TRBJ2-1,NA,TRBV29-1,NA,CSVGVGRHEQFF,TGCAGCGTTGGGGTTGGTCGACATGAGCAGTTCTTC
TRBJ2-1,NA,TRBV5-1,once,CASSLVVSGYNEQFF,TGCGCCAGCAGCTTGGTCGTTAGCGGATACAATGAGCAGTTCTTC
TRBJ2-1,NA,TRBV15,NA,CATSKQGEKFF,TGTGCCACCAGCAAACAGGGAGAAAAGTTCTTC
TRBJ2-1,NA,TRBV5-1,NA,CASSLGSMASGEQFF,TGCGCCAGCAGCTTGGGTAGCATGGCATCAGGTGAGCAGTTCTTC
TRBJ1-2,NA,TRBV29-1,few,CSVTGISNYGYTF,TGCAGCGTAACAGGGATCTCTAACTATGGCTACACCTTC
TRBJ2-7,TRBD1,TRBV25-1,NA,CASSEGDRSYEQYF,TGTGCCAGCAGTGAAGGGGACAGATCCTACGAGCAGTACTTC
TRBJ2-7,NA,TRBV9,NA,CASSVDPSSYEQYF,TGTGCCAGCAGCGTAGATCCCAGCAGCTACGAGCAGTACTTC
TRBJ1-5,NA,TRBV4-1,NA,CASSQDQGTSSNQPQHF,TGCGCCAGCAGCCAAGACCAGGGTACTTCTAGCAATCAGCCCCAGCATTTT
TRBJ2-5,NA,TRBV3-1,NA,CASSQDGARGETQYF,TGTGCCAGCAGCCAAGATGGGGCTAGGGGTGAGACCCAGTACTTC
TRBJ1-4,TRBD1,TRBV20-1,few,CSARDVGTGDEKLFF,TGCAGTGCTAGAGATGTCGGGACAGGGGATGAAAAACTGTTTTTT
TRBJ2-1,TRBD2,TRBV20-1,NA,CSASTRLAGIHNEQFF,TGCAGTGCTTCCACTCGACTAGCGGGTATTCACAATGAGCAGTTCTTC
TRBJ1-2,NA,TRBV7-2,NA,CASSPWTGANYGYTF,TGTGCCAGCAGCCCGTGGACTGGGGCTAACTATGGCTACACCTTC
TRBJ1-1,TRBD1,TRBV5-1,NA,CASSFDRDSEAFF,TGCGCCAGCAGCTTTGACCGGGACAGTGAAGCTTTCTTT
TRBJ2-2,TRBD2,TRBV5-4,NA,CASSLLSGRASGELFF,TGTGCCAGCAGCTTACTGAGCGGGAGGGCCTCCGGGGAGCTGTTTTTT
TRBJ2-1,TRBD2,TRBV20-1,once,CSAAPSGRAGNEQFF,TGCAGTGCTGCCCCCTCCGGGAGGGCCGGGAATGAGCAGTTCTTC
TRBJ2-1,TRBD2,TRBV6-6,NA,CASRFLAGVYNEQFF,TGTGCCAGCAGATTTTTAGCGGGCGTCTACAATGAGCAGTTCTTC
TRBJ2-1,NA,TRBV5-5,NA,CASSSSEGRDEQFF,TGTGCCAGCAGCTCCTCAGAGGGGCGGGATGAGCAGTTCTTC
TRBJ2-3,TRBD2,TRBV7-9,many,CASSSGTSGFTDTQYF,TGTGCCAGCAGCTCCGGGACTAGCGGATTCACAGATACGCAGTATTTT
TRBJ2-5,TRBD2,TRBV10-3,few,CAISTTSGGQETQYF,TGTGCCATCAGTACCACTAGCGGAGGCCAAGAGACCCAGTACTTC
TRBJ2-7,NA,TRBV6-2/TRBV6-3,NA,CASSYPRPAGLGGEQYF,TGTGCCAGCAGTTACCCCCGACCGGCAGGTCTTGGGGGCGAGCAGTACTTC
TRBJ1-4,NA,TRBV4-3,NA,CASSQDHTWDMGEKLFF,TGCGCCAGCAGCCAAGATCACACTTGGGACATGGGGGAAAAACTGTTTTTT
TRBJ1-5,TRBD1,TRBV6-6,NA,CASSYSQGGGGQPQHF,TGTGCCAGCAGTTACTCACAGGGGGGAGGTGGTCAGCCCCAGCATTTT
TRBJ2-7,NA,TRBV29-1,few,CSTRDTAYEQYF,TGCAGCACTCGGGACACCGCCTACGAGCAGTACTTC
TRBJ1-1,TRBD1,TRBV20-1,NA,CSARDRFRGESTEAFF,TGCAGTGCTAGAGATAGGTTCAGGGGGGAATCCACTGAAGCTTTCTTT
TRBJ1-4,TRBD1,TRBV7-9,few,CASSFSGGANEKLFF,TGTGCCAGCAGCTTCTCAGGGGGGGCTAATGAAAAACTGTTTTTT
TRBJ2-1,TRBD2,TRBV12-3/TRBV12-4,NA,CASTGTSGAASFEQFF,TGTGCCAGCACCGGGACTAGCGGTGCCGCAAGTTTTGAGCAGTTCTTC
TRBJ2-7,NA,TRBV29-1,NA,CSVEDPVRAEQYF,TGCAGCGTTGAAGATCCAGTCCGAGCCGAGCAGTACTTC
TRBJ2-1,NA,TRBV28,NA,CASSLWVGGGINNEQFF,TGTGCCAGCAGTTTATGGGTGGGCGGAGGGATAAACAATGAGCAGTTCTTC
TRBJ1-5,NA,TRBV4-2,few,CASSQELGSSNQPQHF,TGTGCCAGCAGCCAAGAACTAGGGTCTAGCAATCAGCCCCAGCATTTT
TRBJ1-1,NA,TRBV11-2,few,CASSLRAHTEAFF,TGTGCCAGCAGCTTGAGGGCCCACACTGAAGCTTTCTTT
TRBJ2-2,TRBD2,TRBV20-1,few,CSALTSGLNTGELFF,TGCAGTGCTTTGACTAGCGGCTTGAACACCGGGGAGCTGTTTTTT